Following are 15 T cell receptor beta chains from one sample sequenced in a study of persistence of HIV-infected CD4 T cells. An overlapping HIV-1 Gag peptide pool stimulated these cells at about 0.91 ug/peptide/mL. CD40L/CD69 double-negative CD45RO-high memory CD4+ T cells were collected. Sequencing used immunoSEQ version 4 in survey mode. Profiled with immunoSEQ multiplex PCR; TCRdb holds only in-frame clones, not every one. The sample has about 40,000 clones, around 82% seen once. Antigens of these TCRs are unknown. Sequences were derived from CD4+ T cells sorted from PBMCs after 18-hour stimulation, sampled from a patient who received antiretroviral therapy. Receptor source: an adult man with HIV who was CMV-seropositive.

The chain recombines TRBV4-3 with TRBJ2-5, with 10 bases that match TRBD1. The V and J ends lost 4 bases and 8 bases, in that order; junction bases with no gene match: 10. The CDR3 length is 15 residues. Per the germline V gene, CDR1 is LGHNA and CDR2 is YSLEER. The CDR3 nucleotides read TGCGCCAGCAGCCGTAGGGGGACAGGGGAGTCTACCCAGTACTTC. Encoded protein: CASSRRGTGESTQYF.

The rearrangement links TRBV18 to TRBJ1-1; D call uncertain. This CDR3 is 13 amino acids long. Trimming cost V 1 base and J 6 bases, with 9 bases left between them. The germline V gene encodes CDR1 KGHSH and CDR2 LQKENI. The CDR3 loop reads CASSPQIRSEAFF. The CDR3, as DNA: TGTGCCAGCTCACCACAAATCCGTTCTGAAGCTTTCTTT.

The chain has TRBV14 and TRBJ2-2; D gene ambiguous. The ends were cut back, 5 bases at V and 1 base at J, with 5 bases in the middle. This CDR3 is built from 13 residues. Germline CDR1 SGHDN, CDR2 FVKESK. The DNA for the CDR3 is TGTGCCAGCAGCAACGGGAACACCGGGGAGCTGTTTTTT. Protein: CASSNGNTGELFF.

The chain couples TRBV11-3 to TRBJ1-1, with 7 bases identical to TRBD1. This CDR3 contains 13 residues. V gave up 4 bases and J gave up 4 bases; unmatched junction bases: 3. Looked up from germline, CDR1 is SGHNT and CDR2 is YENEEA. The CDR3, as DNA: TGTGCCAGCAGCTCGGGACAGTTCACTGAAGCTTTCTTT. This sequence encodes CASSSGQFTEAFF.

This chain connects TRBV9 to TRBJ1-2; 9 bases match TRBD1. CDR3 length: 15 amino acids. The ends lost 4 bases at V and 6 bases at J; junction bases unmatched: 10. Germline V CDR1 and CDR2: SGDLS, YYNGEE. The CDR3 DNA sequence: TGTGCCAGCAGCTCACTTACAGGGGGCGAGAATGGCTACACCTTC. It codes for CASSSLTGGENGYTF. Looking up the rest from reference TRBV9 and TRBJ1-2 gives the full variable domain: DSGVTQTPKHLITATGQRVTLRCSPRSGDLSVYWYQQSLDQGLQFLIQYYNGEERAKGNILERFSAQQFPDLHSELNLSSLELGDSALYFCASSSLTGGENGYTFGSGTRLTVV.

V usage is TRBV11-3 and J usage is TRBJ2-1, with TRBD2 matching over 10 bases. This CDR3 region has 16 residues. Germline V gene lookup returns CDR1 SGHNT and CDR2 YENEEA. The junction had 9 bases not matched to a gene; V was cut back by 3 bases and J by 7 bases. CDR3 sequence: CASSFTIAGGQNEQFF. CDR3 coding DNA: TGTGCCAGCAGCTTCACTATAGCGGGAGGTCAAAATGAGCAGTTCTTC.

The chain couples TRBV6-5 to TRBJ1-1, with 9 bases identical to TRBD1. The germline V gene encodes CDR1 MNHEY and CDR2 SVGAGI. The CDR3 loop spans 14 amino acids. V shed 5 bases and J 7 bases; nucleotides not matched to a gene: 8. CDR3 in DNA: TGTGCCAGCAGTCACCGGGACAGGGCAAATGAAGCTTTCTTT. Protein sequence: CASSHRDRANEAFF.

The chain employs TRBV6-6 and TRBJ1-6; no reliable D call. V was shortened by 0 bases and J by 8 bases, with 5 bases between the two germline ends. The CDR3 has 13 amino acids. Germline CDR1 and CDR2: MNHNY and SVGAGI (reference sequence). The CDR3 sequence: CASSYSEYSPLHF. Here the CDR3 DNA reads TGTGCCAGCAGTTACTCGGAGTATTCACCCCTCCACTTT.

The V and J genes are TRBV15 and TRBJ2-1; TRBD1 matches 10 bases. Germline CDR1 reads LNHNV; CDR2 reads YYDKDF (reference sequence). Trimming took 4 bases from V and 8 from J; bases not matched to a gene: 8. This CDR3 spans 15 amino acids. Written as DNA, the CDR3 is TGTGCCACCAGCACTTCCGGGACAGGGGCGGATGAGCAGTTCTTC. It yields the protein CATSTSGTGADEQFF.

This clone turned up a few times. The genes are TRBV7-9 and TRBJ1-2, with D possibly being TRBD1 (6 bases). Trimming left V 5 bases short and J 2 bases short, with 9 bases between. The CDR3 spans 13 residues. Germline V gene lookup returns CDR1 SEHNR and CDR2 FQNEAQ (reference sequence). CDR3: CASSQDSNYGYTF. CDR3 bases: TGTGCCAGCAGCCAGGACAGCAACTATGGCTACACCTTC.

In DNA, the CDR3 is TGCGCCAGCAGCCGCGAAGCGGGAGGGCCCAATGAGCAGTTCTTC. Amino acid sequence: CASSREAGGPNEQFF. This chain joins TRBV5-1 and TRBJ2-1, with TRBD2 matching over 10 bases. The CDR3 is 15 residues long. Germline V CDR1 and CDR2: SGHRS, YFSETQ. V lost 4 bases, J lost 6 bases, and 7 bases stayed unmatched.

The rearrangement links TRBV3-1 (or the pseudogene TRBV3-2) to TRBJ1-2, with 7 bases identical to TRBD1. The ends lost 0 bases at V and 6 bases at J; junction bases unmatched: 19. The CDR3 runs 19 residues. In germline, CDR1 is LGHDT, CDR2 YNNKEL (reference sequence). For the CDR3, the DNA is TGTGCCAGCAGCCAAGACGGAGCAGGGGGACCAATATCCTATAATGGCTACACCTTC. Protein: CASSQDGAGGPISYNGYTF.

J is TRBJ2-6 and V is TRBV30; D is unresolved. CDR3 size: 13 residues. Germline V gene data show CDR1 as GTSNPN and CDR2 as SVGIG (reference sequence). Trimming shortened V by 4 bases and J by 1 base, and 5 bases separated the two germline ends. CDR3 DNA sequence: TGTGCCTGGAAATATTCTGGGGCCAACGTCCTGACTTTC. Translation gives CAWKYSGANVLTF.

V is TRBV3-1 (or the pseudogene TRBV3-2) and J is TRBJ2-7; D may be TRBD1 (6 bases). The CDR3 contains 13 residues. The germline V gene encodes CDR1 LGHDT and CDR2 YNNKEL (reference sequence). Between the trimmed V and J ends, which lost 2 bases and 5 bases, there was a span of 10 bases. The CDR3 nucleotides are TGTGCCAGCAGCCAACTACAGGGCCACGAGCAGTACTTC. This encodes CASSQLQGHEQYF.

The rearrangement links TRBV2 to TRBJ2-7; no clear D gene. With 5 bases removed from V and 4 bases from J, the gap between germline ends came to 6 bases. CDR1 SNHLY and CDR2 FYNNEI come from the germline V gene. The CDR3 runs to 11 residues. DNA for the CDR3: TGTGCCAGCAGTACGATATACGAGCAGTACTTC. This gives the protein CASSTIYEQYF.